The source of this T cell receptor beta chain is a study of read filtering for tumor transcriptome and immune sequencing. General study findings and limits: Without single-read clonotypes, shared clonotype proportions correlated more between IR-seq and RNA-seq. IR-seq captured clonotypes deeper and more reliably than RNA-seq. Sorted CD138-negative bone marrow cells were not purified T cells.

This clonotype came up many times. Antigen: not known. The length of the CDR3 is 14 residues. Per the germline V gene, CDR1 is MDHEN and CDR2 is SYDVKM. V was trimmed by 7 bases and J by 3 bases, leaving 15 bases between them. From about 400 ng of RNA, a library with molecular barcoded alpha/delta and beta/gamma adaptors was made. One entry per CDR3 protein, called by TCRdb with MiXCR from the reads. In the table there are 40,000 or so distinct CDR3 sequences, about 13% of which are singletons. The chain employs TRBV28 and TRBJ2-5; D might be TRBD1 (5 bases). The receptor was derived from a donor at least 40 years old with multiple myeloma. Sequencing was performed on a population of CD138-negative cells sorted from bone marrow. CDR3 sequence: CASTTWGGKETQYF. In DNA, the CDR3 is TGTGCCAGCACCACATGGGGCGGAAAAGAGACCCAGTACTTC.